Listed here is a single T cell receptor (beta chain). This clonotype has a count of ten or more. Its target antigen remains unknown. Base qualities are not provided; no much larger clone lies one nucleotide away. For repertoire sequencing, TCR beta CDR3 regions were amplified from RNA transcripts. A first-round RT-PCR used HTBI primers with the Qiagen OneStep RT-PCR kit, followed by a second-round multiplex PCR, size selection and purification. Libraries were sequenced on an Illumina HiSeq2000 using paired-end 100 bp reads. In the original analysis: SOAPnuke was used for read processing, and reads with adapters, uncalled bases, a mean Phred below 15, or no exact constant-primer or identifier match were discarded. High-quality paired reads were merged with COPE v1.2.5. Each unique nucleotide sequence was defined as a clonotype, and clonotypes were aligned to IMGT TRB V, D and J references with MiTCR v1.1. The analysis was limited to V-J combinations with a frequency above 0.0001, which together covered 99.2% of repertoires. For each V-J combination, a TCR clonal expansion and chaos score was defined as the ratio of F50 clonal expansion to chaos observed in the TCRdist matrix. Features were reduced by Welch's t-statistics and random forest to 10 to 15 V-J combinations, which fed a naive Bayes classifier. The Morisita-Horn index was used to measure how similar the thyroid and blood repertoires were. TCRdb ran its own pipeline on the public reads, namely fastp trimming at Q25 and MiXCR clone calling, and kept in-frame beta chains. Each CDR3 protein gets just one entry, which takes the most common genes and DNA from the rows behind it. TCRdb's processing, not the authors', yielded these V and J calls. The sample data list about 740,000 distinct CDR3 sequences, and roughly 40% of these were observed just once. The biggest ten clones account for around 40% of the sample.

This sample is drawn from a study of Graves' ophthalmopathy and Graves' hyperthyroidism (dated by TCRdb to the late 2010s). Notes on the research overall: Peripheral blood was collected before any treatment was given, at the time of initial diagnosis. To tell Graves' ophthalmopathy apart from Graves' hyperthyroidism, and to predict which patients would progress to ophthalmopathy, the study relied on TCR beta repertoire signatures. In total, over 130 blood samples were TCR-sequenced: roughly 45 ophthalmopathy, approximately 80 hyperthyroidism and approximately 17 hyperthyroidism-to-ophthalmopathy patients. To explore V-J signatures that distinguish ophthalmopathy from hyperthyroidism, a discovery set of 95 to 100 patients was enrolled, made up of over 40 with ophthalmopathy and 55 to 65 with stable hyperthyroidism. An independent validation cohort was composed of around 19 hyperthyroidism patients and 17 patients who later progressed from hyperthyroidism to ophthalmopathy. In about six hyperthyroidism patients, the T-cell repertoire of thyroid tissue was compared with the T-cell repertoire of blood. Following sample collection, hyperthyroidism patients were given methimazole at a starting dose of 30 mg daily, and ophthalmopathy patients were given high-dose intravenous methylprednisolone. What the study reported, not specific to this receptor: In validation, the model predicted ophthalmopathy progression with more than 70% sensitivity and about 73% specificity; approximately 12 predicted patients were CT-confirmed with GO in a median of approximately six months. In cross-validation, the 13-signature model distinguished ophthalmopathy from stable hyperthyroidism with just over 85% sensitivity and 81.08% specificity, and in the test set the corresponding values were around 78% and 73%. Sample size was not predetermined statistically, and investigators were not blinded to group allocation. Most expanded thyroid clonotypes with a frequency above 0.001 also appeared in blood, which suggests that blood repertoires may reflect the immune response in the thyroid.

Ophthalmopathy patients were characterized by moderately to severely active disease, a Clinical Activity Score of at least 3, a NOSPECS grade of at least 4, and a disease duration under 3 months. Anyone with other autoimmune diseases, uncontrolled infections, pregnancy or lactation was excluded from the study. Clinical symptoms, serum thyroxine, TRAb, thyroid ultrasound and orbital computed tomography formed the basis of the diagnosis. Ficoll-Paque density gradient centrifugation was used to isolate PBMCs from 8.5 to 10 ml of fresh peripheral blood. Trizol reagent was used to extract the total RNA, and its quality was then checked on an Agilent 2100 Bioanalyzer. CDR1 and CDR2, looked up from the germline V gene (reference sequence), are LNHNV and YYDKDF. Measured from the cysteine to the phenylalanine, the CDR3 is 16 residues long. Only CDR3 DNA remains: 48 bases, in frame from the first base. Relative to germline, V is 0 bases shorter and J is 2 bases shorter, with 13 bases between their ends.

The sequencing sample was made of peripheral blood. The rearranged chain carries TRBV15 and TRBJ1-1, and perhaps TRBD1 as D gene, on 5 matching bases. The TCR sequence derives from an adult man with Graves' ophthalmopathy. The CDR3 region reads CATSRDVGHRNTEAFF. Here is the DNA: TGTGCCACCAGCAGAGATGTTGGACACAGAAACACTGAAGCTTTCTTT.